The 6 T cell receptor beta chains presented below share a single source sample, sequenced in a study of shared clonotypes between healthy human individuals. Generated by immunoSEQ multiplex PCR, the TCRdb table keeps only in-frame clones and is missing some. Of around 1.4 million clones detected, just under 99% appear once; the ten largest clones hold under 0.45%. What was sequenced was naive CD4+ T cells sorted from blood. Subset reported: CD45RA+ positively selected. Source of these receptors: a man in his thirties or forties in good health.

About this clone: The identical CDR3 is also encoded by other nucleotide sequences in the sample. The V gene is TRBV7-9, the J gene TRBJ1-5, with TRBD1 matching 9 bases. CDR3 length: 14 amino acids. CDR1 and CDR2 (germline): SEHNR, FQNEAQ (reference sequence). V was pared by 5 bases and J by 3 bases, with 2 bases of the junction left unmatched. The CDR3 protein is CASSRTGANQPQHF. In DNA, the CDR3 is TGTGCCAGCAGCCGGACAGGGGCCAATCAGCCCCAGCATTTT.

This chain connects TRBV7-2 to TRBJ2-7; D uncertain. The germline gives CDR1 SGHTA, CDR2 FQGNSA. Trimming removed 6 bases from V and 0 bases from J, with 15 bases in between. The CDR3 totals 15 residues. As DNA, the CDR3 is TGTGCCAGCAGTTCCCGACTTGCTTCCTCCTACGAGCAGTACTTC. As protein: CASSSRLASSYEQYF. The entire variable domain, with the rest obtained from reference TRBV7-2 and TRBJ2-7, is as follows: GAGVSQSPSNKVTEKGKDVELRCDPISGHTALYWYRQSLGQGLEFLIYFQGNSAPDKSGLPSDRFSAERTGGSVSTLTIQRTQQEDSAVYLCASSSRLASSYEQYFGPGTRLTVT.

This rearrangement joins TRBV5-1 to TRBJ2-2, with 9 positions matching TRBD1. Germline loops: CDR1 SGHRS, CDR2 YFSETQ. The CDR3 has 15 amino acids. V lost 4 bases to trimming and J lost 6 bases; unmatched junction nucleotides: 7. The CDR3 nucleotides read TGCGCCAGCAGCGGATCTGGGACAGGGCCCGGGGAGCTGTTTTTT. It encodes CASSGSGTGPGELFF.

This clone is a singleton in its sample. The chain recombines TRBV6-6 with TRBJ2-2; D not certain. Germline CDR1 and CDR2: MNHNY and SVGAGI (reference sequence). Trimming took 5 bases from V and 4 from J, leaving 11 bases between them. CDR3 size: 14 residues. Written as DNA, the CDR3 is TGTGCCAGCAGTGCACTACCTTCCACCGGGGAGCTGTTTTTT. It codes for CASSALPSTGELFF.

On this clone itself: A read error may produce the germline difference seen at one junction end. This chain uses TRBV7-2 with TRBJ2-1, with 13 positions matching TRBD2. CDR3 length: 13 residues. CDR1 and CDR2 (germline): SGHTA, FQGNSA. The CDR3 here is CASSPAGLAGVLF. The CDR3, as DNA: TGTGCCAGCAGCCCGGCCGGACTAGCGGGAGTGCTCTTC.

The CDR3 protein is CASSLVPPGLALHRGTYEQYF. The CDR3 DNA is TGTGCCAGCAGTTTGGTCCCTCCGGGACTAGCGTTACACAGGGGGACCTACGAGCAGTACTTC. The chain combines TRBV28 with TRBJ2-7; 10 bases fit TRBD2. V shed 3 bases, J shed 2 bases, and the junction held 22 bases outside the gene matches. This CDR3 is built from 21 residues. Germline CDR1 and CDR2: MDHEN and SYDVKM.